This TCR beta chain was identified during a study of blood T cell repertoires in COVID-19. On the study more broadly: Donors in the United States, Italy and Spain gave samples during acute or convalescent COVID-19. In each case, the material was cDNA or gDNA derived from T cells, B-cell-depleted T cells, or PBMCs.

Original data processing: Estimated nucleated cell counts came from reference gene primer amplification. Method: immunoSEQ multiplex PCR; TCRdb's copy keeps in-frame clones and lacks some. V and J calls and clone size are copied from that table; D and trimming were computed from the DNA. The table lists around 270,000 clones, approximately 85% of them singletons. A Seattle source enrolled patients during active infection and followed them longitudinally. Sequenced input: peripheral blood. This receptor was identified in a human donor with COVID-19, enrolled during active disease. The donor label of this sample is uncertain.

The CDR3 region is CASSTHGPPNEQFF. CDR3 nucleotide sequence: TGTGCCAGTAGTACCCATGGGCCCCCCAATGAGCAGTTCTTC. The chain combines TRBV19 with TRBJ2-1; no reliable D call. Germline V gene data show CDR1 as LNHDA and CDR2 as SQIVND (reference sequence). Trimming took 4 bases from V and 6 from J, leaving 13 bases between them. CDR3 size: 14 residues.